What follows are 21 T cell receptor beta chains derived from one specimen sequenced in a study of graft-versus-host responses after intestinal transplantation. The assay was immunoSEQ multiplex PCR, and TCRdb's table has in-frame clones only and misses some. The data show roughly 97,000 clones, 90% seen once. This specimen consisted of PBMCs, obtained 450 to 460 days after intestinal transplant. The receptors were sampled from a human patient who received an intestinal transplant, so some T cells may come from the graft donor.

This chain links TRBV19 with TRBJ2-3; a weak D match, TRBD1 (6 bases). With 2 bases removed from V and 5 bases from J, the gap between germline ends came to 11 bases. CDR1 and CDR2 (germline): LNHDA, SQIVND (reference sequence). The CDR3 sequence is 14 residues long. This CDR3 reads CASSISGAGDTQYF. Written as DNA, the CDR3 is TGTGCCAGTAGTATATCAGGGGCGGGAGATACGCAGTATTTT.

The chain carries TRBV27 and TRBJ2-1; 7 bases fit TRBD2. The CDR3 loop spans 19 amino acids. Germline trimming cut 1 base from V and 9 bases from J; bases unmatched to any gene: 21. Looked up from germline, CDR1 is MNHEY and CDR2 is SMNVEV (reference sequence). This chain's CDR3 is CASSLWSPSTSIILSEQFF. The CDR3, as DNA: TGTGCCAGCAGTTTATGGTCCCCGTCGACTAGCATAATCCTCAGTGAGCAGTTCTTC.

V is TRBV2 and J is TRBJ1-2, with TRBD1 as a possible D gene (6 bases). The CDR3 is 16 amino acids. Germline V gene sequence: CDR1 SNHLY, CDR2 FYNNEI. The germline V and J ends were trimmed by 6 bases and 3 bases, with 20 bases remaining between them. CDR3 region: CASSPGQQPWDYGYTF. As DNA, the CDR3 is TGTGCCAGCAGCCCCGGACAGCAACCCTGGGACTATGGCTACACCTTC.

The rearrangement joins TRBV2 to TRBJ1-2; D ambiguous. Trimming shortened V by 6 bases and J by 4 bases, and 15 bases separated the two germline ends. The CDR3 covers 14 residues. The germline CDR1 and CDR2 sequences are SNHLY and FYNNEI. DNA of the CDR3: TGTGCCAGCAGGGCTTCCCTGGGAAGCTATGGCTACACCTTC. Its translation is CASRASLGSYGYTF.

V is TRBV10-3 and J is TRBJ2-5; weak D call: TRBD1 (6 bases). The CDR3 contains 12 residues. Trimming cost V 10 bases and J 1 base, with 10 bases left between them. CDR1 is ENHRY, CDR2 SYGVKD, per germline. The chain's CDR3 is CATTDSQETQYF. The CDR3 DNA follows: TGTGCCACCACGGACAGCCAAGAGACCCAGTACTTC.

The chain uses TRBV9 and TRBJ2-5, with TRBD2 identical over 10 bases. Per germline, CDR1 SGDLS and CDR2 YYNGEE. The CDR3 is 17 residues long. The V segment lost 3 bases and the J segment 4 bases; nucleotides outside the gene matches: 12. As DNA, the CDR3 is TGTGCCAGCAGCGCTGGAGAAAGCGGGGGGGCATCAGAGACCCAGTACTTC. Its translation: CASSAGESGGASETQYF.

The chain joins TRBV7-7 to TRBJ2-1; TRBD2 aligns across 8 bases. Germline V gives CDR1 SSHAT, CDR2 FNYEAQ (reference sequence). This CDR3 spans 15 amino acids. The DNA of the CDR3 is TGTGCTAGCTCCCCTACGGGGGGGCCTTACAATGAGCAGTTCTTC. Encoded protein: CASSPTGGPYNEQFF.

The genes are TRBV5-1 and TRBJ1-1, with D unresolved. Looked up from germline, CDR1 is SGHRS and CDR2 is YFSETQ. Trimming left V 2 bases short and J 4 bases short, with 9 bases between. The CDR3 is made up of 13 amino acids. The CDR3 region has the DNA TGCGCCAGCAGCTTTGGGTTGGGCACTGAAGCTTTCTTT. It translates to CASSFGLGTEAFF.

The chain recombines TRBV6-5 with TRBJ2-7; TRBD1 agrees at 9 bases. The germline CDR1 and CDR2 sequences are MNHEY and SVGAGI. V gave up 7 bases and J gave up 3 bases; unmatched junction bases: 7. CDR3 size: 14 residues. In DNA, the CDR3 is TGTGCCAGCACCCCGGGACAGGGACTCTACGAGCAGTACTTC. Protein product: CASTPGQGLYEQYF.

The CDR3 is CASSMNYGYTF. The CDR3 nucleotides are TGTGCCAGTAGTATGAACTATGGCTACACCTTC. V is TRBV19 and J is TRBJ1-2; no clear D gene. Deletions cut 3 bases from V and 2 bases from J, with 1 base between. CDR3 size: 11 residues. CDR1 and CDR2 (germline): LNHDA, SQIVND (reference sequence).

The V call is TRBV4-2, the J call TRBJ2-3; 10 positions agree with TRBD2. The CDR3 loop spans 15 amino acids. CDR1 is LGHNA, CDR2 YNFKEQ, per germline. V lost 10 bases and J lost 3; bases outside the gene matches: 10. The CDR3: CATAGGAGGTDTQYF. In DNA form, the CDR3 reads TGTGCCACGGCAGGGGGAGCGGGGGGGACAGATACGCAGTATTTT.

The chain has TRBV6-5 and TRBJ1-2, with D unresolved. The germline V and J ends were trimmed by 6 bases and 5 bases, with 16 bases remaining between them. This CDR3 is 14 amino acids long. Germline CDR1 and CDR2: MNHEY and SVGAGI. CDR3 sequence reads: CASSYDGGNYGYTF. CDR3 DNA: TGTGCCAGCAGCTACGATGGAGGGAATTATGGCTACACCTTC.

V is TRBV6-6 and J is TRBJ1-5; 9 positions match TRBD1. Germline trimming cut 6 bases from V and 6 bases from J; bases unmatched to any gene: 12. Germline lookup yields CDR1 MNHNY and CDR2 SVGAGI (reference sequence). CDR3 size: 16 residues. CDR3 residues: CASRLTPGQGIQPQHF. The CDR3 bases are TGTGCCAGCAGACTAACCCCGGGACAGGGAATTCAGCCCCAGCATTTT.

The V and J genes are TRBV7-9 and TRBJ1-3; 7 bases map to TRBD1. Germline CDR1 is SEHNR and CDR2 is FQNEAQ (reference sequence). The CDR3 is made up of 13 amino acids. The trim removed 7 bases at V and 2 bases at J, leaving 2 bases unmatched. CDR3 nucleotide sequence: TGTGCCAGCATTGACAGGGCTGGAAACACCATATATTTT. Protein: CASIDRAGNTIYF.

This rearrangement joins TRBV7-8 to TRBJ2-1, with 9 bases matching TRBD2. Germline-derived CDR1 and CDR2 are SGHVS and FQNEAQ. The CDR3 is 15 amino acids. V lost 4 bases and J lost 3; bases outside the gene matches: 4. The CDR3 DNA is TGTGCCAGCAGCTCCTTAGCGGGGGACTACAATGAGCAGTTCTTC. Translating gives CASSSLAGDYNEQFF.

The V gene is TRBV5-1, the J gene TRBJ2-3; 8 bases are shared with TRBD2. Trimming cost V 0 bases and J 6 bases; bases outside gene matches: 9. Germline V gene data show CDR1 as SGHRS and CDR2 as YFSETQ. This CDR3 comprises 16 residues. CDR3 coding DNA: TGCGCCAGCAGCTTGGGGCCGGGGGGGCCATCTGATACGCAGTATTTT. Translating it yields CASSLGPGGPSDTQYF.

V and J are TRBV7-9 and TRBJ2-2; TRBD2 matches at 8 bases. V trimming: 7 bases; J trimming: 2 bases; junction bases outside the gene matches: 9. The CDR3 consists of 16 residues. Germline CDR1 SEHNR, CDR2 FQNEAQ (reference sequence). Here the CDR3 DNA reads TGTGCCAGCACATATTATAGCGGGGTTAACACCGGGGAGCTGTTTTTT. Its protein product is CASTYYSGVNTGELFF.

The CDR3 here is CASSDGTGYNGYTF. In DNA, the CDR3 is TGCGCCAGCAGCGACGGGACAGGGTACAATGGCTACACCTTC. This sequence joins TRBV5-1 and TRBJ1-2, with TRBD1 matching over 9 bases. This CDR3 region has 14 residues. J gave up 6 bases and V 4 bases, and 7 bases lay outside the gene matches. Germline CDR1 reads SGHRS; CDR2 reads YFSETQ. The whole variable domain, filled in from reference TRBV5-1 and TRBJ1-2, reads KAGVTQTPRYLIKTRGQQVTLSCSPISGHRSVSWYQQTPGQGLQFLFEYFSETQRNKGNFPGRFSGRQFSNSRSEMNVSTLELGDSALYLCASSDGTGYNGYTFGSGTRLTVV.

The DNA for the CDR3 is TGTGCCAGCAGCGTACTCGGGGGGGAGCTCTACAATGAGCAGTTCTTC. Encoded protein: CASSVLGGELYNEQFF. V and J are TRBV9 and TRBJ2-1; 8 nucleotides line up with TRBD2. The CDR3 totals 16 residues. The ends lost 1 base at V and 3 bases at J; junction bases unmatched: 6. The germline V gene has CDR1 SGDLS and CDR2 YYNGEE.

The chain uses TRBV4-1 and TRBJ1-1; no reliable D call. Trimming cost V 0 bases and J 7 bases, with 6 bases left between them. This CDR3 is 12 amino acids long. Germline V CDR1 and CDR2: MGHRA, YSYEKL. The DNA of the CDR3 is TGCGCCAGCAGCCAAGAATGGAGTGAAGCTTTCTTT. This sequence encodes CASSQEWSEAFF.

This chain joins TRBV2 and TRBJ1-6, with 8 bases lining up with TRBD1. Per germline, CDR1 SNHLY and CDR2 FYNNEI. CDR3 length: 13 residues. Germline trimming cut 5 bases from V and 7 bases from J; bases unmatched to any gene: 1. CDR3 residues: CASSRQGNSPLHF. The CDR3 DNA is TGTGCCAGCAGTAGACAGGGGAATTCACCCCTCCACTTT.